This TCR beta chain originates from a study of human T cells and chemical hapten exposure. Many counts were recorded for this clonotype. What it recognizes is unknown. Time point in this sample: patch test 1, 2 weeks after DPC sensitization. The treatment: therapeutic diphenylcyclopropenone sensitization with weekly scalp DPC. Study-wide points: Compared with pre-sensitization or healthy control sets, expanded TCRs clustered more.

Single cDNA molecules in the library carried unique molecular identifiers attached during preparation. TCRdb processed the RACE reads anew with MiXCR; each CDR3 protein has one entry. The profile covers around 71,000 distinct CDR3 sequences, with roughly 9.2% appearing a single time and less than 4% taken by the ten largest. V lost 6 bases to trimming and J lost 6 bases, with 20 bases between them. From germline, CDR1 is DFQATT and CDR2 SNEGSKA (reference sequence). CDR3 length: 14 amino acids. The sequence derives from a woman aged 40 to 49 with alopecia areata. Some clones in this sample may be carry-over from other donors' samples. The material was whole blood, obtained in connection with sensitization to the hapten diphenylcyclopropenone (DPC). The V gene is TRBV20-1, the J gene TRBJ1-2, with D unresolved. The CDR3 loop is CSAPEGGRLDGYTF. The CDR3 coding sequence is TGCAGTGCCCCAGAGGGAGGGCGGTTGGATGGCTACACCTTC.